This entry lists 5 T cell receptor beta chains sequenced from one sample in a study of T-cell reconstitution after alpha-beta-depleted transplantation in children (dated by TCRdb to about 2016). Sample treatment or condition, as interpreted from the label and publication: allogeneic hematopoietic cell transplantation with graft depleted of TCRalphabeta T cells and CD19 B cells. Library creation used PCR. Sequencing was carried out with an Illumina HiSeq 2500. TCR libraries were prepared with molecular barcoding, using unique molecular identifiers to normalize TCRbeta repertoire quantification. TCRdb passed the public sequencing reads through fastp at Q25 and MiXCR, retaining productive beta sequences. Under each unique CDR3 protein, matching rows form one entry showing the most common genes and DNA. This sample is represented by 200,000 to 250,000 distinct CDR3 sequences; under 9.5% of them were singletons. The ten largest clones add up to roughly 5.8% of the sample.

Sequencing was performed on PBMCs, mostly from graft donor cells, taken 180 days after TCRalphabeta/CD19-depleted stem cell transplant. The receptors come from a male patient aged 10-17 years who had a stem cell transplant for acute lymphoblastic leukemia, so the T cells may come from the graft donor.

This clonotype was counted ten times or more. This chain joins TRBV20-1 and TRBJ1-5; 10 nucleotides align to TRBD1. Germline trimming cut 5 bases from V and 0 bases from J; bases unmatched to any gene: 7. The germline V gene encodes CDR1 DFQATT and CDR2 SNEGSKA (reference sequence). The CDR3 has 16 amino acids. The CDR3 nucleotides are TGCAGTGCTTTGCCGGGACAGGGGAATAGCAATCAGCCCCAGCATTTT. It translates to CSALPGQGNSNQPQHF.

This clonotype was observed many times. The rearrangement joins TRBV6-2 or TRBV6-3 to TRBJ2-4; possibly TRBD1 for D (6 bases). Germline-derived CDR1 and CDR2 are MNHEY and SVGEGT. The CDR3 extends over 15 amino acids. The V gene lost 7 bases and the J gene lost 7 bases, with 20 bases spanning the gap. The DNA of the CDR3 is TGTGCCAGCACCATGACAGGTGTGGCGAGGAACATTCAGTACTTC. Its protein is CASTMTGVARNIQYF.

This clonotype was seen many times. The rearrangement links TRBV12-3 or TRBV12-4 to TRBJ1-1; weak D call: TRBD1 (6 bases). CDR3 length equals 14 residues. V shed 3 bases and J shed 4 bases, with 12 bases lying between them. As DNA, the CDR3 is TGTGCCAGCAGTTTTAACGGAGGGGGCACTGAAGCTTTCTTT. Translating gives CASSFNGGGTEAFF.

This clonotype was seen ten or more times. The chain joins TRBV4-3 to TRBJ1-3; TRBD1 aligns across 8 bases. The germline CDR1 and CDR2 sequences are LGHNA and YSLEER. The CDR3 is made up of 15 amino acids. Trimming cost V 4 bases and J 3 bases; bases outside gene matches: 5. CDR3 nucleotide sequence: TGCGCCAGCAGCCCCCGGACAGGGTATGGAAACACCATATATTTT. It translates to CASSPRTGYGNTIYF.

The table lists this clonotype with many counts. This chain connects TRBV29-1 to TRBJ1-2; the D is unclear. Trimming shortened V by 2 bases and J by 4 bases, and 8 bases separated the two germline ends. Germline CDR1 is SQVTM and CDR2 is ANQGSEA. The CDR3 runs to 12 residues. Here the CDR3 DNA reads TGCAGCGTTGAAAGGGAATTCTATGGCTACACCTTC. Residues: CSVEREFYGYTF.